This entry is about one T cell receptor (beta chain). Clones were sequenced by immunoSEQ multiplex PCR, and TCRdb holds only the in-frame ones, with some missing. The sample shows about 75,000 clones, around 88% of them seen only once. This entry belongs to a study of blood T cell repertoires in COVID-19. Whole-study context: The analysed material was cDNA or gDNA that came from T cells, B-cell-depleted T cells, or PBMCs.

The Seattle patients joined while their infection was active and were tracked longitudinally afterward. V dropped 3 bases and J dropped 6; count of bases not matched to a gene: 13. The CDR3 length is 16 residues. Looked up from germline, CDR1 is SGHRS and CDR2 is YFSETQ. Sequenced input: peripheral blood. This TCR derives from a man at least 80 years old with COVID-19, enrolled during active disease. The chain employs TRBV5-1 and TRBJ2-7, with TRBD1 identical over 9 bases. The CDR3 spells CASSWTPTGGASEQYF. The CDR3 nucleotides are TGCGCCAGCAGCTGGACCCCCACAGGGGGCGCATCCGAGCAGTACTTC.